This is a list of T cell receptor beta chains from one sample in a study of T cell repertoires in cytomegalovirus infection. TCRdb ran MiXCR on the reads and lists one entry per CDR3 protein. The table has approximately 590,000 distinct CDR3 sequences, 40% seen once. Their antigens are not known. Sequenced material: cultured PBMCs, taken from culture after CMV antigen stimulation. These receptors all stem from a human donor in good health (CMV status not recorded). Some clones in this sample may be carry-over from other donors' samples. Each CDR3 is given with its conserved first and last residue. The D gene is left open where the match is weak. Size values are once, few and many counts, or a class for expanded clones, and some rows have none.

j_call | v_call | clone_size | d_call | cdr3_aa | cdr3_nt
TRBJ1-1 | TRBV6-2/TRBV6-3 | . | . | CASSGAANTEAFF | TGTGCCAGCAGTGGAGCGGCGAACACTGAAGCTTTCTTT
TRBJ2-7 | TRBV19 | . | TRBD2 | CASKISSGGPRWYF | TGTGCCAGTAAGATCTCTAGCGGGGGTCCGAGGTGGTACTTC
TRBJ1-6 | TRBV20-1 | . | . | CSARDMTRGSPLHF | TGCAGTGCTAGAGATATGACAAGGGGATCACCCCTCCACTTT
TRBJ2-3 | TRBV11-2 | few | . | CASSPKGGDGFQADTQYF | TGTGCCAGCAGCCCGAAGGGGGGGGATGGGTTTCAAGCAGATACGCAGTATTTT
TRBJ1-5 | TRBV6-5 | . | . | CASSSLRGDQHF | TGTGCCAGCAGTTCCTTGAGGGGTGACCAGCATTTT
TRBJ2-1 | TRBV4-3 | . | TRBD2 | CASSQDAGTSGSSNEQFF | TGCGCCAGCAGCCAAGATGCCGGGACTAGCGGGAGTAGTAATGAGCAGTTCTTC
TRBJ1-1 | TRBV20-1 | . | . | CSARDPGVGAFF | TGCAGTGCTAGAGATCCAGGGGTGGGAGCTTTCTTT
TRBJ1-6 | TRBV15 | . | . | CATSRQQGPSYNSPLHF | TGTGCCACCAGCAGGCAACAGGGTCCCTCCTATAATTCACCCCTCCACTTT
TRBJ2-7 | TRBV27 | few | TRBD2 | CASSFLAGHPSYEQYF | TGTGCCAGCAGTTTTTTAGCGGGCCACCCCTCCTACGAGCAGTACTTC
TRBJ2-1 | TRBV12-3/TRBV12-4 | . | . | CASNTGNEQFF | TGTGCCAGTAATACCGGGAATGAGCAGTTCTTC
TRBJ2-7 | TRBV2 | . | . | CASSDPHSGTPKAYEQYF | TGTGCCAGCAGTGACCCCCACTCCGGGACACCGAAAGCTTACGAGCAGTACTTC
TRBJ2-1 | TRBV24-1 | . | . | CATRRGNEQFF | TGTGCCACCAGGAGGGGAAATGAGCAGTTCTTC
TRBJ2-2 | TRBV4-2 | once | TRBD2 | CASSQKRGGYTGELFF | TGTGCCAGCAGCCAGAAGCGGGGGGGCTACACCGGGGAGCTGTTTTTT
TRBJ1-4 | TRBV5-4 | few | TRBD1 | CASRSEPGTDEKLFF | TGTGCCAGCAGATCCGAACCCGGGACAGATGAAAAACTGTTTTTT
TRBJ1-2 | TRBV11-2 | . | . | CASSLEGSLYGYTF | TGTGCCAGCAGCTTAGAGGGCTCGCTCTATGGCTACACCTTC
TRBJ2-5 | TRBV28 | . | TRBD2 | CASSSTGLAGGPETQYF | TGTGCCAGCAGCTCTACCGGGCTAGCGGGGGGGCCAGAGACCCAGTACTTC
TRBJ1-2 | TRBV20-1 | . | . | CSAYMQGNYGYTF | TGCAGCGCTTATATGCAGGGGAACTATGGCTACACCTTC
TRBJ2-7 | TRBV2 | . | TRBD2 | CASKQFSGLAGGPLSYEQYF | TGTGCCAGCAAGCAGTTTTCGGGACTAGCGGGGGGGCCGTTATCCTACGAGCAGTACTTC
TRBJ2-7 | TRBV7-6 | . | . | CASSPTARHEQYF | TGTGCCAGCAGCCCCACTGCGCGCCACGAGCAGTACTTC
TRBJ2-3 | TRBV11-2 | few | TRBD2 | CASSWRLAASTDTQYF | TGTGCCAGCAGCTGGAGACTAGCTGCTAGCACAGATACGCAGTATTTT
TRBJ2-7 | TRBV7-2 | few | TRBD2 | CASSLGTTSGYEQYF | TGTGCCAGCAGCTTGGGGACGACTAGCGGCTACGAGCAGTACTTC
TRBJ1-2 | TRBV5-8 | . | . | CASSYYYGYTF | TGTGCCAGCAGCTACTACTATGGCTACACCTTC
TRBJ1-3 | TRBV11-2 | few | . | CASSLIRSSGNTIYF | TGTGCCAGCAGCTTAATCCGCTCCTCTGGAAACACCATATATTTT
TRBJ1-5 | TRBV11-2 | few | TRBD1 | CASSHYTGTGNQPQHF | TGTGCCAGCAGCCACTACACCGGGACAGGCAATCAGCCCCAGCATTTT
TRBJ2-1 | TRBV12-3/TRBV12-4 | . | . | CASSFPENPDPDYNDEQFF | TGTGCCAGCAGTTTCCCCGAAAACCCGGACCCTGACTACAATGATGAGCAGTTCTTC
TRBJ1-1 | TRBV18 | . | . | CASSPGKNTEAFF | TGTGCCAGCTCACCAGGAAAGAACACTGAAGCTTTCTTT
TRBJ2-3 | TRBV7-9 | few | TRBD2 | CASSHTSVLGGDTQYF | TGTGCCAGCAGTCACACTAGCGTCCTTGGGGGAGATACGCAGTATTTT
TRBJ2-3 | TRBV7-2 | . | TRBD2 | CPSSATSGGVTDTQYF | TGTCCCAGCAGCGCAACTAGCGGGGGTGTCACAGATACGCAGTATTTT
TRBJ2-5 | TRBV11-2 | few | . | CASSFFQNLGETQYF | TGTGCCAGCAGCTTCTTCCAGAACCTTGGAGAGACCCAGTACTTC
TRBJ2-1 | TRBV11-3 | . | TRBD1 | CASSLHLPGQGIDEQFF | TGTGCCAGCAGCTTACACCTCCCGGGACAGGGTATAGATGAGCAGTTCTTC
TRBJ2-7 | TRBV11-2 | few | . | CASSLVLEYEQYF | TGTGCCAGCAGCTTAGTACTAGAATACGAGCAGTACTTC
TRBJ1-1 | TRBV5-1 | . | . | CASSPSASGTEAFF | TGCGCCAGCAGCCCTTCTGCGTCGGGCACTGAAGCTTTCTTT
TRBJ2-3 | TRBV7-2 | few | . | CASSLVQIATQYF | TGTGCCAGCAGCTTGGTACAGATTGCAACGCAGTATTTT
TRBJ2-2 | TRBV12-3/TRBV12-4 | . | TRBD2 | CASSRPLAGGFGELFF | TGTGCCAGCAGTAGACCCCTAGCGGGAGGCTTTGGGGAGCTGTTTTTT
TRBJ1-5 | TRBV19 | . | . | CASSETRNQPQHF | TGTGCCAGTAGCGAAACGAGAAATCAGCCCCAGCATTTT
TRBJ2-3 | TRBV5-1 | . | TRBD2 | CASSLDNRGRDTQYF | TGCGCCAGCAGTTTGGACAATCGCGGGAGAGATACGCAGTATTTT
TRBJ2-2 | TRBV2 | . | TRBD2 | CASTPGRGTGELFF | TGTGCCAGCACTCCGGGGAGGGGCACCGGGGAGCTGTTTTTT
TRBJ2-7 | TRBV12-3/TRBV12-4 | . | . | CASRGIRTYEQYF | TGTGCCAGCAGGGGAATCAGAACCTACGAGCAGTACTTC
TRBJ2-3 | TRBV28 | few | TRBD2 | CASNPSAGEADTQYF | TGTGCCAGCAATCCTTCAGCGGGAGAGGCAGATACGCAGTATTTT
TRBJ2-5 | TRBV25-1 | . | . | CASSEAGLETQYF | TGTGCCAGCAGTGAGGCGGGGTTAGAGACCCAGTACTTC
TRBJ2-5 | TRBV6-1 | few | . | CASSAELTLAETQYF | TGTGCCAGCAGTGCCGAACTTACCTTGGCGGAGACCCAGTACTTC
TRBJ1-1 | TRBV5-4 | . | TRBD1 | CASSAPRTGGTEAFF | TGTGCCAGCAGCGCCCCCCGGACAGGGGGCACTGAAGCTTTCTTT
TRBJ1-1 | TRBV5-6 | . | TRBD1 | CASSGADRGRFEAFF | TGTGCCAGCAGCGGTGCGGACAGGGGACGATTTGAAGCTTTCTTT
TRBJ1-5 | TRBV6-1 | few | . | CASRGSWGSNQPQHF | TGTGCCAGCAGGGGGTCCTGGGGAAGCAATCAGCCCCAGCATTTT
TRBJ2-3 | TRBV12-3/TRBV12-4 | few | TRBD2 | CASRVLGDYETALKADTQYF | TGTGCCAGCAGGGTCCTTGGGGACTACGAAACCGCGCTGAAGGCAGATACGCAGTATTTT
TRBJ2-7 | TRBV7-9 | . | TRBD1 | CASSLMAGGNEQYF | TGTGCCAGCAGCTTGATGGCAGGGGGTAACGAGCAGTACTTC
TRBJ1-5 | TRBV19 | . | . | CASTSGETLGRGDQPQHF | TGTGCCAGTACCTCCGGGGAGACATTGGGGAGAGGGGATCAGCCCCAGCATTTT
TRBJ2-2 | TRBV4-1 | . | TRBD1 | CASSQGTGGNTGELFF | TGCGCCAGCAGCCAAGGGACAGGGGGCAACACCGGGGAGCTGTTTTTT
TRBJ2-7 | TRBV7-2 | few | . | CASRSTGSGEQYF | TGTGCCAGCAGATCAACAGGGTCGGGGGAGCAGTACTTC
TRBJ2-3 | TRBV2 | . | TRBD2 | CASSVLAGSSNTQYF | TGTGCCAGCAGCGTACTAGCGGGGTCGAGTAATACGCAGTATTTT
TRBJ1-2 | TRBV15 | . | . | CATTLGRRDYGYTF | TGTGCCACCACTTTGGGCAGGCGGGACTATGGCTACACCTTC
TRBJ2-2 | TRBV19 | . | . | CASSFGLFTGELFF | TGTGCCAGTAGTTTTGGACTGTTCACCGGGGAGCTGTTTTTT
TRBJ2-6 | TRBV12-3/TRBV12-4 | . | . | CASSLNEGSGANVLTF | TGTGCCAGCAGTTTAAATGAGGGCTCTGGGGCCAACGTCCTGACTTTC
TRBJ1-5 | TRBV6-2/TRBV6-3 | . | . | CASRHGQHSNQPQHF | TGTGCCAGCAGACATGGACAACATAGCAATCAGCCCCAGCATTTT
TRBJ2-6 | TRBV5-1 | . | . | CASSRTISGANVLTF | TGCGCCAGCAGCAGGACTATTTCTGGGGCCAACGTCCTGACTTTC
TRBJ2-1 | TRBV5-1 | few | TRBD1 | CASSSYRGSMIPNEQFF | TGCGCCAGCAGCTCCTACAGGGGCTCCATGATCCCCAATGAGCAGTTCTTC
TRBJ1-2 | TRBV19 | . | TRBD1 | CASSIRGQVEGYTF | TGTGCCAGTAGTATACGGGGACAGGTCGAGGGCTACACCTTC